This T cell receptor (beta chain) was sequenced during a study of beta chain features in type 1 diabetes. Points from the study as a whole: There were fewer insertions and more deletions at the VDJ junctions of type 1 diabetes patients. Because the template was cDNA, high-expressing cells might be over-represented.

Trimming cost V 0 bases and J 0 bases, with 8 bases left between them. The CDR3 totals 15 residues. Per the germline V gene, CDR1 is SGHRS and CDR2 is YFSETQ. Purities in excess of 95% were seen in all sorted populations. Reverse transcribing all isolated RNA meant expressed TCRB transcripts were sequenced. Only in-frame clones appear in the TCRdb table, and some are missing; sequencing was by immunoSEQ multiplex PCR. The sample lists 250,000 to 350,000 clones, 9.5% to 11% occurring once. This clone has only a few counts. Its antigen is not known. The chain couples TRBV5-1 to TRBJ2-3; a weak D match, TRBD2 (5 bases). The sample taken for sequencing was naive CD4+ T cells from blood. The clonotype was recovered from a woman in her twenties or thirties in good health. CDR3 sequence reads: CASSLERRSTDTQYF. Here the CDR3 DNA reads TGCGCCAGCAGCTTGGAGCGGCGAAGCACAGATACGCAGTATTTT.